This TCR beta chain was obtained from a study of CXCR3-negative and CXCR3-positive naive CD8 T cells. About this clonotype: Antigen unknown.

The CDR3 runs to 16 residues. The germline V gene encodes CDR1 SGHAT and CDR2 FQNNGV. Regarding the study as a whole: Naive CXCR3-positive cells had TRB CDR3s more hydrophobic than those of CXCR3-negative naive cells.

Via 5' RACE with UMI labels, TRB cDNA libraries were prepared. TCRdb re-called the 5' RACE reads; every CDR3 protein appears as one record, without DNA. Its table records around 65,000 distinct CDR3 sequences. This chain links TRBV11-2 with TRBJ1-1. The material sequenced was naive CXCR3+ CD8+ T cells from blood. Documented subset: CD45RO-CCR7+CD27+CD95- naive CD8+ T cells expressing CXCR3 (TNR3+). This TCR was recovered from a human donor in good health. Some clones in this sample may be carry-over from other donors' samples. CDR3 loop: CASSFGGVHLNTEAFF.